This TCR beta chain was retrieved from a study of blood T cells in healthy people across ages. Germline assignment: CDR1 MDHEN and CDR2 SYDVKM. V lost 2 bases, J lost 3 bases, and 14 bases stayed unmatched. This CDR3 spans 20 amino acids. A sample-barcoded 5' primer and a J-beta primer mix were used in a second PCR of about 7 to 12 cycles. TCRdb called the 5' RACE reads again in MiXCR, with one record for every CDR3 protein. This repertoire shows over 950,000 distinct CDR3 sequences, roughly 51% found once; its top ten account for over 20%. The specimen was blood. This sequence was found in a woman aged 60-75 years in good health. V usage is TRBV28 and J usage is TRBJ2-1; 12 bases align to TRBD2. The CDR3 region is CASSLDLETSGSRHYNEQFF. DNA of the CDR3: TGTGCCAGCAGTTTAGATCTAGAGACTAGCGGGAGTAGGCACTACAATGAGCAGTTCTTC.